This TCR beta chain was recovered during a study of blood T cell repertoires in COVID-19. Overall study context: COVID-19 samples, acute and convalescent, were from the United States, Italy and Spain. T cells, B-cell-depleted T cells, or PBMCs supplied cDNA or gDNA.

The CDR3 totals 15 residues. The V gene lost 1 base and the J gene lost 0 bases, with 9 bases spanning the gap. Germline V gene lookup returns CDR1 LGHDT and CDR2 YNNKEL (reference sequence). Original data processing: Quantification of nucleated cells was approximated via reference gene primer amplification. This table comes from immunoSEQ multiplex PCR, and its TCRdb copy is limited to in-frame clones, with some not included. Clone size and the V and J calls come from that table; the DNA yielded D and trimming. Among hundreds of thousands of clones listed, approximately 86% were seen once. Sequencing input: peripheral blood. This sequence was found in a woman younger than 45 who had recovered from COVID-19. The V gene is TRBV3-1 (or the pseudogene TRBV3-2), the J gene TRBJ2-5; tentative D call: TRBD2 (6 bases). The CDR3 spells CASSQAGGDQETQYF. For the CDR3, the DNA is TGTGCCAGCAGCCAAGCCGGGGGAGACCAAGAGACCCAGTACTTC.